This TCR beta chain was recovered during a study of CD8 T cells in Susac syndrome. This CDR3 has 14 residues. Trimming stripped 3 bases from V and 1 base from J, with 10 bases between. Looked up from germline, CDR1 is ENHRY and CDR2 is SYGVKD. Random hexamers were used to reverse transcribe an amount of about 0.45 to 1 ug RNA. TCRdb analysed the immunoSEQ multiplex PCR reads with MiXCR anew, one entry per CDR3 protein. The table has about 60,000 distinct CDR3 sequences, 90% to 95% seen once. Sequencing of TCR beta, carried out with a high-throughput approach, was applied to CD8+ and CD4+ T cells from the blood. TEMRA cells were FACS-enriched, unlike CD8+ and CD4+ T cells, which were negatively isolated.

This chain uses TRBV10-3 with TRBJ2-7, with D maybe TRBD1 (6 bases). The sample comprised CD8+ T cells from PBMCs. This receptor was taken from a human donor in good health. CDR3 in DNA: TGTGCCATCAGTGACCCTGGACAGTCCTACGAGCAGTACTTC. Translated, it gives CAISDPGQSYEQYF.